This T cell receptor (beta chain) is drawn from a study of blood T cell repertoires in COVID-19 (dated by TCRdb to 2020 to 2022). In the study overall: Samples covering the acute and convalescent phases of COVID-19 were provided by collaborators in the United States, Italy and Spain. Where HLA class I and class II types were available, the types were taken from metadata supplied by the sample provider, not from assay-based typing. The repertoires were released in a freely available public database intended as a resource for research on the immune response to SARS-CoV-2. The sample metadata nearly always contained a de-identified subject ID, COVID-19 status, age in years and sex. The samples were drawn from the first 160 participants of the ongoing ImmuneRACE study and from more than 1,000 subjects provided by 6 global collaborators. Deeply sampled blood TCRbeta repertoires from subjects exposed to, actively infected with, or recovered from COVID-19 were included in the dataset. The prospective study material was composed of cDNA or gDNA derived from T cells, B-cell-depleted T cells, or PBMCs. What the authors observed across the whole study: Clinical and demographic metadata were provided uncurated, with the amount varying by source and participant.

Trimming at the junction amounts to 4 bases on V and 5 bases on J, and the germline ends lie 14 bases apart. The CDR3 holds 14 amino acids from the cysteine to the phenylalanine. Only the CDR3 part of the read is kept: 42 bases, read in frame from the first base. Taken from the germline V gene (reference sequence), the CDR1 and CDR2 loops are LNHDA and SQIVND. In the prospective study, participants were roughly 18 to 100 years old, resided in fewer than 25 geographic areas of the United States, and were enrolled through a virtual design. In the prospective study, cohorts were assigned on the basis of participant-reported clinical history obtained from a screening survey and a study questionnaire. In the prospective study, whole blood, serum and a nasopharyngeal or oropharyngeal swab were collected from each participant by mobile phlebotomists. Participants in the prospective study had the option to provide additional blood draws and questionnaires over a roughly 2-month period. Before DNA extraction, blood samples from the prospective study were shipped at room temperature or frozen.

As regards this clone: Its cognate antigen has yet to be identified. Per-nucleotide qualities are absent, and no much larger clonotype sits a single base away.

TCRbeta CDR3 regions were amplified from genomic DNA by means of the immunoSEQ Assay, a bias-controlled multiplex PCR. The study's own analysis went as follows. Nucleated cell counts per sample were estimated from amplification of reference gene primers within the assay. Sequence reads were collapsed and filtered to measure the absolute abundance of every unique TCRbeta CDR3 rearrangement. For each sample, productive Simpson clonality was calculated as the square root of Simpson's diversity index over productive rearrangements. In its TCRdb copy, this immuneACCESS table keeps in-frame sequences only and misses some clones. Where compared with another copy, unresolved V genes explain less than half of these, and the others have no known cause. That table is the source of V, J and clone size, and D and trimming were worked out from the DNA. The sample table contains about 200,000 clones; only one count was recorded for 80% of them. Jointly, the top ten make up 6.5% to 8.5% of the sample.

Sequenced input: PBMCs or T cells enriched from blood (not recorded which). The receptor was derived from a woman in her thirties or forties with acute COVID-19. Rearrangement joined TRBV19 to TRBJ1-1; a tentative D match to TRBD1 spans 6 bases. The encoded CDR3 is CASSTQGRRTEAFF. The DNA reads as follows: TGTGCCAGTAGTACGCAGGGGAGACGGACTGAAGCTTTCTTT.